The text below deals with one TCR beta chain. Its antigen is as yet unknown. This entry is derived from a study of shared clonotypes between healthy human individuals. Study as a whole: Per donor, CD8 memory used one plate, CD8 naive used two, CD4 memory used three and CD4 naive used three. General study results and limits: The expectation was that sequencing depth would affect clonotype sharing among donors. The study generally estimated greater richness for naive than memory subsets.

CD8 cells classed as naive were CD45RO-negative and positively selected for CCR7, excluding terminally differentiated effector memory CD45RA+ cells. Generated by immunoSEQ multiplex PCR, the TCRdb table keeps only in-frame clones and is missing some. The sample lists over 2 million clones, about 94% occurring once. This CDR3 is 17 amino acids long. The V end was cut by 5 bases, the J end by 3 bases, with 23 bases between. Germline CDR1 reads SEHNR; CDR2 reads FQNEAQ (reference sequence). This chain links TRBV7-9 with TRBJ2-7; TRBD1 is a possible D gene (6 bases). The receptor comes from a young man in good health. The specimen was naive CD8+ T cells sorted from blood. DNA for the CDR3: TGTGCCAGCAGCGGAGAAGGGGCCAGGGGTCGAAGCTACGAGCAGTACTTC. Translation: CASSGEGARGRSYEQYF.